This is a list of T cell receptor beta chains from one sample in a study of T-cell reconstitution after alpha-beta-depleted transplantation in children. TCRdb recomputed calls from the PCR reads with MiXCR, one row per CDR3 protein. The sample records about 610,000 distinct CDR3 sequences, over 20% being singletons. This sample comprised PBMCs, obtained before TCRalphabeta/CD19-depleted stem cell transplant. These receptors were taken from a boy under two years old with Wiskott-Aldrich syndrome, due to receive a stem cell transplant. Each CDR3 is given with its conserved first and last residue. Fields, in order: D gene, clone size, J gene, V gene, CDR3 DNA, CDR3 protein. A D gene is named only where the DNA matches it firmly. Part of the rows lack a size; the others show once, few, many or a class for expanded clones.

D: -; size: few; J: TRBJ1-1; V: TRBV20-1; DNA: TGCAGTGCTATTGCCGGGACAATGAACACTGAAGCTTTCTTT; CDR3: CSAIAGTMNTEAFF
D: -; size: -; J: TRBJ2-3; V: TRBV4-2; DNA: TGTGCCAGCAGCCAAGAATTAGATGGAGATACGCAGTATTTT; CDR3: CASSQELDGDTQYF
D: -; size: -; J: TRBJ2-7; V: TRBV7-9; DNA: TGTGCCAGCAGCTTAGTGGCGGGGGAGCAGTACTTC; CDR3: CASSLVAGEQYF
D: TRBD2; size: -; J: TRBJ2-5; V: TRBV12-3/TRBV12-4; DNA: TGTGCCAGCACCGAAGGGCTAGCGGGAAGCAACCAGTACTTC; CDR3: CASTEGLAGSNQYF
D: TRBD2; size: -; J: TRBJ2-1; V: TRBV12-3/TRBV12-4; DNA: TGTGCCAGCAGTTTAGAACTAGCGGGAGGATATTACAATGAGCAGTTCTTC; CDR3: CASSLELAGGYYNEQFF
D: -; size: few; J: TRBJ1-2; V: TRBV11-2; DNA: TGTGCCAGCAGCTTAGACGAAAGGGGGACCTATGGCTACACCTTC; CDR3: CASSLDERGTYGYTF
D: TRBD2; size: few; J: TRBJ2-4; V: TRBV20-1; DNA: TGCAGTGCTAGAGGGGGACTACTAGCCAAAAACATTCAGTACTTC; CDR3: CSARGGLLAKNIQYF
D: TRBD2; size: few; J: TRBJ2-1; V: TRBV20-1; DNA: TGCAGTGCTAGACCCTACCCCGTGGGCGGGAGGAAGTACAATGAGCAGTTCTTC; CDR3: CSARPYPVGGRKYNEQFF
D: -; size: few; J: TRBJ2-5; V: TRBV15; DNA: TGTGCCACCAGCAGAGAGGACCGAGGGGCAGAGACCCAGTACTTC; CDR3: CATSREDRGAETQYF
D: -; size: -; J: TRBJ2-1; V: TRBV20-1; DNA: TGCAGTGCTAGTCCTTCAGCGAACAATGAGCAGTTCTTC; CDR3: CSASPSANNEQFF
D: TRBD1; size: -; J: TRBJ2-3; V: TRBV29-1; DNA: TGCAGCGTACAGGGGGCACAGCGAGATACGCAGTATTTT; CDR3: CSVQGAQRDTQYF
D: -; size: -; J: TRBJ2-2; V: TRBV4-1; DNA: TGCGCCAGCAGCCAAGCCGGGACCCCTAACACCGGGGAGCTGTTTTTT; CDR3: CASSQAGTPNTGELFF
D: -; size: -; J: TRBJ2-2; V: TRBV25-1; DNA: TGTGCCAGCAGTGAAAGGACAATCGGGGAGCTGTTTTTT; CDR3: CASSERTIGELFF
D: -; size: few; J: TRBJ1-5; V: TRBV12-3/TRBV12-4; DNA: TGTGCCAGCACCTCGTATGGCAGCGGACAGCCCCAGCATTTT; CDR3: CASTSYGSGQPQHF
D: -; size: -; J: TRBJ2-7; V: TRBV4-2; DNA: TGTGCCAGCAGCCAAGATCTTAACCTATCCTACGAGCAGTACTTC; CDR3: CASSQDLNLSYEQYF
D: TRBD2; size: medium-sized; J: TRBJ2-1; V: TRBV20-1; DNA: TGCAGTGCTACCTCTGGGAGGGGCTACAATGAGCAGTTCTTC; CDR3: CSATSGRGYNEQFF
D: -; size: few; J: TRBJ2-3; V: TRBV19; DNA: TGTGCCAGCCAGTTCAGCGGTAACACAGATACGCAGTATTTT; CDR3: CASQFSGNTDTQYF
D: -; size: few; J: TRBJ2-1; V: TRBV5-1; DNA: TGCGCCAGCAGCCCGGGACTTCCGGGGGCCCCTAAGGCCTACAATGAGCAGTTCTTC; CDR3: CASSPGLPGAPKAYNEQFF
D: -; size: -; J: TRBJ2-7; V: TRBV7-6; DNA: TGTGCCAGCAGCTTAGATACAGGGAACGAGCAGTACTTC; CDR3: CASSLDTGNEQYF
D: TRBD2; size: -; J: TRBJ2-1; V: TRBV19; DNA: TGTGCCAGTAAGGGGCTAGCGGGAGACAATGAGCAGTTCTTC; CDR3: CASKGLAGDNEQFF
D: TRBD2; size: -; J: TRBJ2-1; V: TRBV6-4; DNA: TGTGCCAGCAGTGCCAATAGCGGGAAGTACAATGAGCAGTTCTTC; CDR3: CASSANSGKYNEQFF
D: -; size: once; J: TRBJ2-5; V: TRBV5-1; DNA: TGCGCCAGCAGCTTGACGACTAGTCACGAGACCCAGTACTTC; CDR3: CASSLTTSHETQYF
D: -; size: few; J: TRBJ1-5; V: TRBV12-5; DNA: TGTGCTAGTGGCTTGCTTGGACAGACTCAGCCCCAGCATTTT; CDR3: CASGLLGQTQPQHF
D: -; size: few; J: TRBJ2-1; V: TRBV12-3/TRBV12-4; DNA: TGTGCCAGCAGTTTGGTCATCGGACCGGGACTCCCGGTCTCCTACAATGAGCAGTTCTTC; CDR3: CASSLVIGPGLPVSYNEQFF
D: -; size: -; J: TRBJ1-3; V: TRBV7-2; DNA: TGTGCCAGCAGCTTAAGATGGGCTCCGAACTCTGGAAACACCATATATTTT; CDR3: CASSLRWAPNSGNTIYF
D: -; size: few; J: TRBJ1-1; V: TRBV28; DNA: TGTGCCAGCAGAAGCAGGGACGGCACTGAAGCTTTCTTT; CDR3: CASRSRDGTEAFF
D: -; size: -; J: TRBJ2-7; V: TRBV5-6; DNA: TGTGCCAGCACCATACGAACCGGGAGAACCTACGAGCAGTACTTC; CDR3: CASTIRTGRTYEQYF
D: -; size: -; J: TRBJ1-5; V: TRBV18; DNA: TGTGCCAGCTCACCTGAGAGATATAGCAATCAGCCCCAGCATTTT; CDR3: CASSPERYSNQPQHF
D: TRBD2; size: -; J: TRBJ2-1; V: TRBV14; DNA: TGTGCCAGCAGCCCTCGGCGGGAGATATACAATGAGCAGTTCTTC; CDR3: CASSPRREIYNEQFF
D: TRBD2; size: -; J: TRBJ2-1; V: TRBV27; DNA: TGTGCCAGCAGTCTATTCCCAGGCAGGGCTAGCGGGAGGCATGAGCAGTTCTTC; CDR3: CASSLFPGRASGRHEQFF
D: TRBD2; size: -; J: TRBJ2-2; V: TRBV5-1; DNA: TGCGCCAGCAGCTTTAACCTAGCGGGACTCACCGGGGAGCTGTTTTTT; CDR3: CASSFNLAGLTGELFF